This T cell receptor beta chain is drawn from a study of preoperative IRX-2 immunotherapy in early breast cancer. As to treatment: preoperative locoregional IRX-2 cytokine immunotherapy. TCRdb's copy holds only in-frame clones and misses some; the assay was immunoSEQ multiplex PCR. Here the sample spans over 35,000 clones, approximately 95% being singletons. The CDR3 has 12 amino acids. The V gene lost 5 bases and the J gene lost 6 bases, with 10 bases spanning the gap. In germline, CDR1 is SEHNR, CDR2 FQNEAQ (reference sequence). This sequence originates from a human donor with breast cancer. The sequenced sample was tumor tissue, obtained after IRX-2 immunotherapy. V usage is TRBV7-9 and J usage is TRBJ1-1; D not resolved. The CDR3 protein is CASSPMRAEAFF. The CDR3 bases are TGTGCCAGCAGCCCGATGAGGGCTGAAGCTTTCTTT.